The clone carrying this T cell receptor beta chain came up many times. The antigen remains unidentified. This sample stems from a study of regulatory T cells in long-lasting Graves disease. Building the TCR beta libraries relied on iRepertoire HTBI primers, and CDR3 regions underwent Arm-PCR. In the original analysis: Identification yielded around 68 TRBV and over eleven TRBJ segments across samples. MiXCR, run by TCRdb on the multiplex PCR reads, gives a single entry per CDR3 protein. What appears here as the V and J calls and clone size reflects TCRdb's work, not the paper's. The table lists about 540,000 distinct CDR3 sequences, roughly 13% of them singletons. This sample's time point: newly diagnosed GD, antithyroid drugs for less than 3 months. PBMC-extracted RNA yielded the TCR library. The patients were enrolled through endocrinology in Xi'an, China. Study-level results: The study found TRBV28, TRBJ1-2 and TRBJ2-5 favored in persistent disease.

V was shortened by 1 base and J by 12 bases, with 13 bases between the two germline ends. Germline loops: CDR1 SGHAT, CDR2 FQNNGV. The CDR3 contains 12 residues. These data also featured in a second study, about T cells in Graves' hyperthyroidism and ophthalmopathy.

The receptor was derived from a young man with Graves disease. This sequence joins TRBV11-2 and TRBJ2-7; no reliable D call. The sequencing here drew on peripheral blood mononuclear cells (PBMCs), taken at new diagnosis, from a patient treated with antithyroid drugs. CDR3 DNA sequence: TGTGCCAGCAGCTTAGTCGTAGTAGAACCGTACTTC. Encoded protein: CASSLVVVEPYF.